These 3 T cell receptor beta chains originate from one sample sequenced in a study of cytomegalovirus exposure and HLA in healthy donors. 13 Jbeta primers and 60 Vbeta primers were used for the PCR. Method: immunoSEQ multiplex PCR; TCRdb's copy keeps in-frame clones and lacks some. The sample has about 140,000 clones, around 77% seen once. The sequencing sample was made of PBMCs. These TCRs come from a man aged 30-40 years in good health and CMV-seronegative.

The chain is built from TRBV27 and TRBJ1-6; 8 bases are a match to TRBD1. The junction had 3 bases not matched to a gene; V was cut back by 4 bases and J by 4 bases. Germline CDR1 is MNHEY and CDR2 is SMNVEV (reference sequence). This CDR3 spans 15 amino acids. DNA for the CDR3: TGTGCCAGCAGTTCGACAGGGGATTATAATTCACCCCTCCACTTT. Translating it yields CASSSTGDYNSPLHF.

The chain has TRBV28 and TRBJ1-2; 8 bases agree with TRBD1. CDR3 size: 13 residues. Germline V lookup: CDR1 MDHEN, CDR2 SYDVKM. The V and J ends lost 6 bases and 8 bases, in that order; junction bases with no gene match: 8. CDR3 nucleotides: TGTGCCAGCAGCCAGGACAGGGTAGGCGGCTACACCTTC. Its translation is CASSQDRVGGYTF.

This chain's CDR3 is CASSVGTDNSPLHF. The CDR3 coding sequence is TGTGCCAGCAGTGTCGGGACAGATAATTCACCCCTCCACTTT. This sequence joins TRBV25-1 and TRBJ1-6; TRBD1 matches 7 bases. The ends lost 4 bases at V and 5 bases at J; junction bases unmatched: 2. The CDR3 totals 14 residues. The germline CDR1 and CDR2 sequences are MGHDK and SYGVNS.